This TCR beta chain was captured by sequencing in a study of cytomegalovirus exposure and HLA in healthy donors. Regarding the study as a whole: A later analysis found TCR association rates differed by HLA locus, highest for DRB1 and lowest for HLA-C.

Germline CDR1 reads SGHAT; CDR2 reads FQNNGV. The CDR3 is 15 amino acids. The V segment lost 5 bases and the J segment 5 bases; nucleotides outside the gene matches: 8. As concerns this clone: Its target is unknown.

13 Jbeta primers and 60 Vbeta primers were used for the PCR. Profiled with immunoSEQ multiplex PCR; TCRdb holds only in-frame clones, not every one. Of 75,000 to 95,000 clones listed, roughly 80% are singletons. Sequenced input: PBMCs. V gene TRBV11-2 combines with J gene TRBJ2-3, with TRBD1 matching 9 bases. The clonotype was recovered from a human donor in good health. This chain's CDR3 is CASSHYRGRGDTQYF. The CDR3 DNA follows: TGTGCCAGCAGCCACTACAGGGGGCGGGGAGATACGCAGTATTTT.